These T cell receptor beta chains were read from a single sample in a study of response to subunit inactivated influenza vaccine. Using its own MiXCR run on the RT-PCR reads, TCRdb lists one record per CDR3 protein. The sample lists about 780,000 distinct CDR3 sequences, about 18% occurring once. The sequenced sample was PBMCs from blood, obtained around 5 days after vaccination. These receptors all come from a man aged 50-59 years who received an inactivated influenza vaccine. Each CDR3 is given with its conserved first and last residue. Fields, in order: V gene, D gene, J gene, clone size, CDR3 protein, CDR3 DNA. The D gene is left open where the match is weak. Only part of the rows carry a size: once, few, many, or a class if the clone is expanded.

>TRBV20-1|TRBD1|TRBJ1-2|.
CSANEAGQGSAYGYTF
TGCAGTGCTAACGAGGCGGGACAGGGTAGCGCCTATGGCTACACCTTC
>TRBV28|.|TRBJ1-4|.
CASTSGTLLNEKLFF
TGTGCCAGCACCTCCGGGACACTTCTAAATGAAAAACTGTTTTTT
>TRBV7-9|.|TRBJ2-6|.
CASSLGRADGANVLTF
TGTGCCAGCAGCTTAGGCAGGGCGGATGGGGCCAACGTCCTGACTTTC
>TRBV4-3|.|TRBJ2-1|.
CASSQGAGGHYNEQFF
TGCGCCAGCAGCCAAGGCGCAGGTGGTCACTACAATGAGCAGTTCTTC
>TRBV7-9|.|TRBJ1-1|.
CASRSSGQNTEAFF
TGTGCCAGCAGGTCAAGCGGCCAGAACACTGAAGCTTTCTTT
>TRBV9|.|TRBJ2-3|.
CASSVDGRGTDTQYF
TGTGCCAGCAGCGTAGACGGCAGGGGCACAGATACGCAGTATTTT
>TRBV7-9|.|TRBJ2-3|.
CASSQGLREYSTDTQYF
TGTGCCAGCAGCCAAGGCCTCCGGGAGTACAGCACAGATACGCAGTATTTT
>TRBV4-2|.|TRBJ2-7|few
CASSQDRAGSYEQYF
TGTGCCAGCAGCCAAGATAGGGCGGGATCATACGAGCAGTACTTC
>TRBV11-2|.|TRBJ2-1|few
CASSLPGQSRGWGEQFF
TGTGCCAGCAGCTTACCCGGACAGAGTCGTGGGTGGGGTGAGCAGTTCTTC
>TRBV4-2|.|TRBJ2-7|.
CASSSLALGGPTYEQYF
TGTGCCAGCAGCTCCCTTGCCCTCGGGGGGCCAACCTACGAGCAGTACTTC
>TRBV18|.|TRBJ2-5|few
CASSQKQETQYF
TGTGCCAGCTCACAAAAACAAGAGACCCAGTACTTC
>TRBV28|TRBD1|TRBJ1-4|few
CASSGFETGVQKLFF
TGTGCCAGCAGCGGGTTCGAGACAGGGGTTCAAAAACTGTTTTTT
>TRBV11-1|TRBD2|TRBJ2-1|.
CASSPRTRFSEQFF
TGTGCCAGCAGCCCTCGGACTAGATTCTCTGAGCAGTTCTTC
>TRBV5-5|TRBD1|TRBJ2-1|.
CASSSGQGPFNEQFF
TGTGCCAGCAGCTCTGGACAGGGTCCCTTCAATGAGCAGTTCTTC
>TRBV11-2|TRBD2|TRBJ2-5|.
CASSPLGAGGPSETQYF
TGTGCCAGCAGCCCCCTTGGAGCGGGGGGGCCGAGCGAGACCCAGTACTTC
>TRBV4-2|TRBD2|TRBJ2-3|.
CASSHSLGLAGALDTQYF
TGTGCCAGCAGCCATTCCCTCGGACTAGCGGGAGCCCTAGATACGCAGTATTTT
>TRBV6-5|TRBD1|TRBJ2-5|many
CASSSPYRGYQETQYF
TGTGCCAGCAGTTCCCCCTACAGGGGGTACCAAGAGACCCAGTACTTC
>TRBV7-2|.|TRBJ1-3|many
CASSLGSRYSGNTIYF
TGTGCCAGCAGCTTAGGTTCGCGGTACTCTGGAAACACCATATATTTT
>TRBV29-1|.|TRBJ1-1|few
CSVPSGTEAFF
TGCAGCGTCCCCTCTGGCACTGAAGCTTTCTTT
>TRBV5-5|TRBD1|TRBJ2-5|.
CASSYRQGIETQYF
TGTGCCAGCAGCTATAGACAGGGTATAGAGACCCAGTACTTC
>TRBV5-1|TRBD2|TRBJ2-5|.
CASSLVGTSGGETQYF
TGCGCCAGCAGCTTGGTGGGGACTAGCGGGGGAGAGACCCAGTACTTC
>TRBV23-1|.|TRBJ2-7|.
CAPQGGIHEQYF
TGCGCCCCGCAGGGAGGAATCCACGAGCAGTACTTC
>TRBV5-1|.|TRBJ2-7|few
CASSNWEDQPYEQYF
TGCGCCAGCTCCAACTGGGAGGATCAACCCTACGAGCAGTACTTC
>TRBV2|TRBD2|TRBJ2-3|.
CASSVGLAGSNTQYF
TGTGCCAGCAGTGTTGGCCTAGCGGGATCAAATACGCAGTATTTT
>TRBV6-2/TRBV6-3|.|TRBJ2-7|.
CASSLTVGTPTYEQYF
TGTGCCAGCAGTCTTACCGTTGGGACGCCAACCTACGAGCAGTACTTC
>TRBV20-1|.|TRBJ1-1|few
CSAREGYTEAFF
TGCAGTGCTAGAGAAGGGTACACTGAAGCTTTCTTT
>TRBV6-4|.|TRBJ1-1|few
CASSEQGRTEAFF
TGTGCCAGCAGTGAGCAGGGGAGGACTGAAGCTTTCTTT
>TRBV4-3|.|TRBJ1-2|few
CASSQPGLTTGGYTF
TGCGCCAGCAGCCAGCCGGGACTTACAACCGGTGGCTACACCTTC
>TRBV4-2|TRBD2|TRBJ2-5|.
CASSPLASGTSHFQETQYF
TGTGCCAGCAGCCCGTTAGCTAGCGGAACCTCACACTTCCAAGAGACCCAGTACTTC
>TRBV2|.|TRBJ2-7|few
CASSGRGTYEQYF
TGTGCCAGCAGTGGTAGGGGTACCTACGAGCAGTACTTC
>TRBV20-1|.|TRBJ1-1|.
CSPTHDLYSAFF
TGCAGCCCCACTCATGACTTGTATTCGGCTTTCTTT
>TRBV28|TRBD2|TRBJ2-1|few
CASRHSAGVGEQFF
TGTGCCAGCAGGCACAGCGCGGGGGTCGGGGAGCAGTTCTTC
>TRBV11-2|TRBD2|TRBJ2-4|once
CASSLRTSGWGKNIQYF
TGTGCCAGCAGCTTAAGAACTAGCGGGTGGGGCAAAAACATTCAGTACTTC
>TRBV6-1|TRBD1|TRBJ2-3|many
CASSKSGTGLTDTQYF
TGTGCCAGCAGTAAGTCCGGGACAGGGCTAACAGATACGCAGTATTTT
>TRBV9|.|TRBJ2-2|few
CASSVQQGGTGELFF
TGTGCCAGCAGCGTTCAACAGGGAGGAACCGGGGAGCTGTTTTTT
>TRBV28|.|TRBJ1-2|few
CASTWGSNYGYTF
TGTGCCAGCACCTGGGGGTCTAACTATGGCTACACCTTC
>TRBV4-3|TRBD2|TRBJ2-1|.
CASSQDQASLTSGSLHEQFF
TGCGCCAGCAGCCAAGATCAAGCCTCCTTGACTAGCGGGAGCTTGCATGAGCAGTTCTTC
>TRBV29-1|TRBD2|TRBJ2-5|.
CSVAGGLAGVETQYF
TGCAGCGTTGCGGGGGGACTAGCGGGAGTCGAGACCCAGTACTTC
>TRBV18|TRBD1|TRBJ2-7|.
CASSPVTGTGAYEQYF
TGTGCCAGCTCACCCGTAACGGGGACAGGAGCCTACGAGCAGTACTTC
>TRBV7-9|TRBD1|TRBJ1-2|.
CASSLNPGTGEGYTF
TGTGCCAGCAGCCTAAACCCCGGGACAGGGGAAGGCTACACCTTC
>TRBV12-3/TRBV12-4|TRBD2|TRBJ2-1|.
CASSPSGGGRNEQFF
TGTGCCAGCAGCCCCTCGGGGGGGGGTCGGAATGAGCAGTTCTTC
>TRBV10-3|.|TRBJ1-1|.
CAISEQQYTEAFF
TGTGCCATCAGTGAGCAACAGTACACTGAAGCTTTCTTT
>TRBV6-2/TRBV6-3|.|TRBJ2-7|few
CASRQNGLRTYEQYF
TGTGCCAGCAGACAAAACGGGCTTCGGACCTACGAGCAGTACTTC
>TRBV27|.|TRBJ2-2|few
CASSLGRKTGRSGELFF
TGTGCCAGCAGTTTAGGAAGAAAAACAGGGCGGTCCGGGGAGCTGTTTTTT
>TRBV6-2/TRBV6-3|.|TRBJ2-1|many
CASSLSNSLIDEQFF
TGTGCCAGCAGTTTGTCTAACTCCTTGATAGATGAGCAGTTCTTC
>TRBV24-1|.|TRBJ2-5|.
CATSDTGTYGETQYF
TGTGCCACCAGTGACACCGGGACTTACGGGGAGACCCAGTACTTC
>TRBV12-3/TRBV12-4|.|TRBJ2-7|many
CASSFYGTYEQYF
TGTGCCAGCAGTTTTTACGGAACCTACGAGCAGTACTTC
>TRBV7-3|.|TRBJ2-3|.
CASSPRGTRETTQYF
TGTGCCAGCAGCCCAAGAGGGACCAGAGAGACTACGCAGTATTTT
>TRBV5-6|.|TRBJ2-5|few
CASSSPGLGETQYF
TGTGCCAGCAGCAGTCCCGGTTTGGGGGAGACCCAGTACTTC
>TRBV18|.|TRBJ1-4|.
CASSGPVSGTNEKLFF
TGTGCCAGCTCCGGTCCCGTGTCCGGAACTAATGAAAAACTGTTTTTT
>TRBV29-1|.|TRBJ2-5|few
CSARPGWGQETQYF
TGCAGCGCAAGGCCGGGTTGGGGCCAAGAGACCCAGTACTTC
>TRBV12-3/TRBV12-4|.|TRBJ1-1|.
CASSPERSRVGTEAFF
TGTGCCAGCAGCCCTGAGAGGTCCAGGGTAGGCACTGAAGCTTTCTTT
>TRBV20-1|.|TRBJ2-3|.
CSAATGHKLDTQYF
TGCAGTGCTGCGACAGGCCACAAGCTAGATACGCAGTATTTT